The T cell receptor (beta chain) under discussion was sequenced for a study of shared T cell receptors in the human thymus. V was pared by 1 base and J by 4 bases, with 13 bases between. CDR1 is SGHVS and CDR2 is FNYEAQ in the germline V gene. The CDR3 extends over 15 amino acids. This table comes from immunoSEQ multiplex PCR, and its TCRdb copy is limited to in-frame clones, with some not included. The sample records over 350,000 clones, more than 85% being singletons. This clonotype was sampled from a human donor. What was sequenced was thymocytes. This chain uses TRBV7-6 with TRBJ1-1; possible D gene TRBD1, 5 bases. CDR3 residues: CASSLEQEGSTEAFF. DNA for the CDR3: TGTGCCAGCAGCTTAGAACAGGAGGGAAGCACTGAAGCTTTCTTT.